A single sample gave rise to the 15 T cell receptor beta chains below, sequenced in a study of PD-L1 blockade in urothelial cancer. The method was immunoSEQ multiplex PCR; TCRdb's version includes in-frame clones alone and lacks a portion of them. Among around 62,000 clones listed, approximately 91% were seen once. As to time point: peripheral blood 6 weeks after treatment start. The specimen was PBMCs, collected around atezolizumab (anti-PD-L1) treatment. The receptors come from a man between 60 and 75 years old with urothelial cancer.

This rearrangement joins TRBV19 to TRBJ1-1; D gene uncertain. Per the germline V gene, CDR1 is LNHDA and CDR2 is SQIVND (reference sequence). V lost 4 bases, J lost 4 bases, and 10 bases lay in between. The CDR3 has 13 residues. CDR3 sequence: CASSTQAGTEAFF. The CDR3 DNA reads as TGTGCCAGTAGTACGCAGGCTGGCACTGAAGCTTTCTTT.

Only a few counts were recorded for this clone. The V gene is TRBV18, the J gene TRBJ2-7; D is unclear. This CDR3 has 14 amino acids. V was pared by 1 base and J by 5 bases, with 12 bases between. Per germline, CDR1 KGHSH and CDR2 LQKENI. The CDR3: CASSPQFQIDEQYF. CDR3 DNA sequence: TGTGCCAGCTCACCACAATTCCAGATCGACGAGCAGTACTTC.

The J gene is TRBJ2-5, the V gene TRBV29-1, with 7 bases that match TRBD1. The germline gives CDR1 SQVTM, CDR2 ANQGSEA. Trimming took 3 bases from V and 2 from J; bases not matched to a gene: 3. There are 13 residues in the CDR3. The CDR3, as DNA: TGCAGCGTTGAGGACAGGCTACAAGAGACCCAGTACTTC. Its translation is CSVEDRLQETQYF. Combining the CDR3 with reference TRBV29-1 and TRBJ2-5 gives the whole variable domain SAVISQKPSRDICQRGTSLTIQCQVDSQVTMMFWYRQQPGQSLTLIATANQGSEATYESGFVIDKFPISRPNLTFSTLTVSNMSPEDSSIYLCSVEDRLQETQYFGPGTRLLVL.

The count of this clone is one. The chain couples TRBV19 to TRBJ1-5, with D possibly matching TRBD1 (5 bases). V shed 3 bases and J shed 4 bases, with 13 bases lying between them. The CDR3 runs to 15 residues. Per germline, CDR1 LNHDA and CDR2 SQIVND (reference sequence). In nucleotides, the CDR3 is TGTGCCAGTAGTATTTTGGGGGGGAGAAATCAGCCCCAGCATTTT. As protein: CASSILGGRNQPQHF.

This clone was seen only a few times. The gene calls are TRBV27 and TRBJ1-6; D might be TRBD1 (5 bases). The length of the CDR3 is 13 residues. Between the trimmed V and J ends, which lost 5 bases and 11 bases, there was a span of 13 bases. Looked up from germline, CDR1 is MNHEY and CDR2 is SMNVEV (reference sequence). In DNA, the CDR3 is TGTGCCAGCAGTAGCCAGGGTTGGCCACCCCTCCACTTT. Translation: CASSSQGWPPLHF.

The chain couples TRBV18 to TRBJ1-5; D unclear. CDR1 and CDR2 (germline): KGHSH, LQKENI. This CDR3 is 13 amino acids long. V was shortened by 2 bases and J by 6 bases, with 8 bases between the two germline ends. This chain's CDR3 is CASSPDVSQPQHF. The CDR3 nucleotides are TGTGCCAGCTCACCAGATGTGAGTCAGCCCCAGCATTTT.

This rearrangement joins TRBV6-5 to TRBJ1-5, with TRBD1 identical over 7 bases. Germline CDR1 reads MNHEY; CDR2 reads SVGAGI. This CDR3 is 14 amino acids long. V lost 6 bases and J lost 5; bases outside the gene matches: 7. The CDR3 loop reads CASSNPGGDQPQHF. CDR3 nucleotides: TGTGCCAGCAGCAACCCAGGGGGAGATCAGCCCCAGCATTTT.

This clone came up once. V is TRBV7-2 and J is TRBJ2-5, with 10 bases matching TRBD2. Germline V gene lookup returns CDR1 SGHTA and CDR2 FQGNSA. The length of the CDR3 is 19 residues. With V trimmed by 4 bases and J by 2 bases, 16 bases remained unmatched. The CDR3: CASSSHLAGATTRQETQYF. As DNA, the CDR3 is TGTGCCAGCAGCTCCCATCTAGCGGGAGCCACCACGAGACAAGAGACCCAGTACTTC.

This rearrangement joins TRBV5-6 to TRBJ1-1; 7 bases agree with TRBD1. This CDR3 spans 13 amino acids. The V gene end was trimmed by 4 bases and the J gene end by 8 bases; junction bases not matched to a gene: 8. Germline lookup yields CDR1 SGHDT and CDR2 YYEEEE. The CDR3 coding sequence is TGTGCCAGCAGCCCTAACAGGGGAACCGAAGCTTTCTTT. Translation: CASSPNRGTEAFF. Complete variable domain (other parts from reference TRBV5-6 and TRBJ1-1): DAGVTQSPTHLIKTRGQQVTLRCSPKSGHDTVSWYQQALGQGPQFIFQYYEEEERQRGNFPDRFSGHQFPNYSSELNVNALLLGDSALYLCASSPNRGTEAFFGQGTRLTVV.

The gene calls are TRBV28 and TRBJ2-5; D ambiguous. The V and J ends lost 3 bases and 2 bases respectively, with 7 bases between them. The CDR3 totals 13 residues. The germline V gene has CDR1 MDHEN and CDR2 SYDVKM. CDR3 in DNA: TGTGCCAGCAGTTTTCGGGTACAAGAGACCCAGTACTTC. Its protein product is CASSFRVQETQYF.

CDR3 sequence reads: CAWTRQGDEQYF. CDR3 DNA: TGTGCCTGGACCCGACAGGGGGACGAGCAGTACTTC. J is TRBJ2-7 and V is TRBV30; 9 positions match TRBD1. The germline V gene encodes CDR1 GTSNPN and CDR2 SVGIG (reference sequence). J was trimmed by 5 bases and V by 4 bases; bases with no gene match: 3. The CDR3 consists of 12 residues. The whole variable domain, filled in from reference TRBV30 and TRBJ2-7, reads SQTIHQWPATLVQPVGSPLSLECTVEGTSNPNLYWYRQAAGRGLQLLFYSVGIGQISSEVPQNLSASRPQDRQFILSSKKLLLSDSGFYLCAWTRQGDEQYFGPGTRLTVT.

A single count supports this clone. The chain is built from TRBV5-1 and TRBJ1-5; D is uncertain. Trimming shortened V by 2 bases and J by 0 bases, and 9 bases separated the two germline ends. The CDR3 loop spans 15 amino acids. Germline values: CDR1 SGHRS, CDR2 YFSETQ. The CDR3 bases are TGCGCCAGCAGCTTCGGGGAATTTAGCAATCAGCCCCAGCATTTT. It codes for CASSFGEFSNQPQHF. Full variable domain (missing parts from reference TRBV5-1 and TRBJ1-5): KAGVTQTPRYLIKTRGQQVTLSCSPISGHRSVSWYQQTPGQGLQFLFEYFSETQRNKGNFPGRFSGRQFSNSRSEMNVSTLELGDSALYLCASSFGEFSNQPQHFGDGTRLSIL.

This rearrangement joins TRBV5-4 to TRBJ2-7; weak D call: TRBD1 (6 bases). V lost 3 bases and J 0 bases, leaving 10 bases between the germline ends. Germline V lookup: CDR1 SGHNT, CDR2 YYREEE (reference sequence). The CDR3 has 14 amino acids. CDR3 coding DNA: TGTGCCAGCAGCTCCTGGACAGACTCCTACGAGCAGTACTTC. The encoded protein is CASSSWTDSYEQYF.

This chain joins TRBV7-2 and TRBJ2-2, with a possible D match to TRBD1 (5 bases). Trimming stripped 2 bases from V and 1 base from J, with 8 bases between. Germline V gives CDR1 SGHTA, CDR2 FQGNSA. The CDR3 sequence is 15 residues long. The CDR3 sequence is CASSLLTGNTGELFF. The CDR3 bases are TGTGCCAGCAGCTTATTAACAGGGAACACCGGGGAGCTGTTTTTT.

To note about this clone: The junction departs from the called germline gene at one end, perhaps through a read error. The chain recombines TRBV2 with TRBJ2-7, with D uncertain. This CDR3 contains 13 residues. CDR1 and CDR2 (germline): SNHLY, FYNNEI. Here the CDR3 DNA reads TGTGTCAGCAGTGAAACTCCCTCCTACGAGCAGTACTTC. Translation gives CVSSETPSYEQYF.